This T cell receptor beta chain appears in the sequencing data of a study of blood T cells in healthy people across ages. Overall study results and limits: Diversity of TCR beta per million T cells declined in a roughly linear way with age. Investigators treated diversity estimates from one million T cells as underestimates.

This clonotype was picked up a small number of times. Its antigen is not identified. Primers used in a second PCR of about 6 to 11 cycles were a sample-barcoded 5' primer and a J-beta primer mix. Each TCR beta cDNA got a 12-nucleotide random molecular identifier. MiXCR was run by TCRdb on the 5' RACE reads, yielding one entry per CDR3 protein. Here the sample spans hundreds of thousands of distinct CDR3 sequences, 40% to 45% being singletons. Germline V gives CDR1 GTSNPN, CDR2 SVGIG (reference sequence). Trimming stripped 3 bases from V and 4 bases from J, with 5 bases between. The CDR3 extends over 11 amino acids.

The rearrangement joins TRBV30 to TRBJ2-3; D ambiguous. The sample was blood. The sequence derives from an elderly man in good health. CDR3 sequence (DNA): TGTGCCTGGAGGACGGCAGATACGCAGTATTTT. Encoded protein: CAWRTADTQYF.